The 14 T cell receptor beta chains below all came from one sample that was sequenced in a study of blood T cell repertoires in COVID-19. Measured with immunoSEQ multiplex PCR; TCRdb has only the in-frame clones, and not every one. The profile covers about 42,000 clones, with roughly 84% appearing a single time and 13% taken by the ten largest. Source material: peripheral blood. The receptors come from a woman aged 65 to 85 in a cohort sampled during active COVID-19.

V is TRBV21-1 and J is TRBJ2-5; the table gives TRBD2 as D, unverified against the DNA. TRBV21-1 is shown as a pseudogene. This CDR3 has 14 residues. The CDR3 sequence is CASRGLPKKETQYF. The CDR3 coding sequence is TGTGCCAGCAGAGGACTACCAAAAAAAGAGACCCAGTACTTC.

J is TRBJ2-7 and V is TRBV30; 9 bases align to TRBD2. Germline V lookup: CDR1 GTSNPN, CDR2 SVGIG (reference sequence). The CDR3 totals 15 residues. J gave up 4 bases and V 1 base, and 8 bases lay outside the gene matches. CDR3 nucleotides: TGTGCCTGGAGTGGGTCCGGGACTAGCAGATACGAGCAGTACTTC. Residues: CAWSGSGTSRYEQYF.

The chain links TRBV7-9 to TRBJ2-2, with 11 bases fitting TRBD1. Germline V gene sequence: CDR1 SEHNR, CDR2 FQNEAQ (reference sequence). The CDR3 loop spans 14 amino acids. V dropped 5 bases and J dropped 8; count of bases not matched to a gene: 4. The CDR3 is CASSPDRGLGELFF. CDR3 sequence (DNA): TGTGCCAGCAGCCCGGACAGGGGGCTTGGGGAGCTGTTTTTT. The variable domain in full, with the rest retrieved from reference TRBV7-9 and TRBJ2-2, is DTGVSQNPRHKITKRGQNVTFRCDPISEHNRLYWYRQTLGQGPEFLTYFQNEAQLEKSRLLSDRFSAERPKGSFSTLEIQRTEQGDSAMYLCASSPDRGLGELFFGEGSRLTVL.

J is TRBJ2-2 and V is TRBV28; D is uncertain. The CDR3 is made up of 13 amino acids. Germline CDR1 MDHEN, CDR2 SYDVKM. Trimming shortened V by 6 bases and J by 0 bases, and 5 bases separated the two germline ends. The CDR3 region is CASRSANTGELFF. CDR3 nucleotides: TGTGCCAGCAGGAGCGCGAACACCGGGGAGCTGTTTTTT.

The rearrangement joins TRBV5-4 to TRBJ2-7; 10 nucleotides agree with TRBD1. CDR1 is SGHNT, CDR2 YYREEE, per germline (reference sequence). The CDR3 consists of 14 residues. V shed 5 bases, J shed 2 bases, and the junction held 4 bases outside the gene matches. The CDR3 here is CASSYGTGAYEQYF. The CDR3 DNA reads TGTGCCAGCAGTTATGGGACAGGGGCCTACGAGCAGTACTTC.

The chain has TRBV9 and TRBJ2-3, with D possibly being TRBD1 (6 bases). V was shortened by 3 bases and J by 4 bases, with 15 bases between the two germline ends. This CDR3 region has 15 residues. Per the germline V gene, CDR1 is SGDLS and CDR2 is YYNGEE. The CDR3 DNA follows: TGTGCCAGCAGCGCGCGACAGGACGGGGCAGATACGCAGTATTTT. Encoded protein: CASSARQDGADTQYF.

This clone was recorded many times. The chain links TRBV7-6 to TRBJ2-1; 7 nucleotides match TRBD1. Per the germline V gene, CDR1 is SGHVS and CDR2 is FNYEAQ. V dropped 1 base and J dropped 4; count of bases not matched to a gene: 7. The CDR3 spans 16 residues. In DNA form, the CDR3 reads TGTGCCAGCAGCTTAGAGGGGGCATATACTTACAATGAGCAGTTCTTC. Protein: CASSLEGAYTYNEQFF.

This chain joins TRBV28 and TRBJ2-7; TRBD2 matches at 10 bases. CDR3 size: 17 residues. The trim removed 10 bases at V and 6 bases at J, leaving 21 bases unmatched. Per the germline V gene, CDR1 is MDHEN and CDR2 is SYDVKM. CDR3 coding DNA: TGTGCCATCACCCGACTTCTTCTGGCTAGCGGGAGTAGCGAGCAGTACTTC. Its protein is CAITRLLLASGSSEQYF.

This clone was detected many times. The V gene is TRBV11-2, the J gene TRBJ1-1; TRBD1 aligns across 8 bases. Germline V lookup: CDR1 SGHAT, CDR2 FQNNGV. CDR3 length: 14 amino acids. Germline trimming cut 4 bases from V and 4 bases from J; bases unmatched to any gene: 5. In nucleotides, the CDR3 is TGTGCCAGCAGCTCGCAAACAGGGGGCACTGAAGCTTTCTTT. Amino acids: CASSSQTGGTEAFF. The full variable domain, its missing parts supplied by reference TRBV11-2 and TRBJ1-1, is EAGVAQSPRYKIIEKRQSVAFWCNPISGHATLYWYQQILGQGPKLLIQFQNNGVVDDSQLPKDRFSAERLKGVDSTLKIQPAKLEDSAVYLCASSSQTGGTEAFFGQGTRLTVV.

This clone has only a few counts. CDR3 nucleotide sequence: TGTGCCAGTACATTACCCGGGACTCTCGGGTTAAGTAAAGCTTTCTTT. It yields the protein CASTLPGTLGLSKAFF. The chain joins TRBV28 to TRBJ1-1, with D perhaps TRBD1 (5 bases). The CDR3 loop spans 16 amino acids. Trimming removed 9 bases from V and 9 bases from J, with 29 bases in between. Germline-derived CDR1 and CDR2 are MDHEN and SYDVKM.

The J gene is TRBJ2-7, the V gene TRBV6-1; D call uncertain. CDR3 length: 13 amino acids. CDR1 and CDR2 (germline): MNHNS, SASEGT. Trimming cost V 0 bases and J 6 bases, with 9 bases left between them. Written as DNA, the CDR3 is TGTGCCAGCAGTGAAGCCCTCCGGAGCGAGCAGTACTTC. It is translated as CASSEALRSEQYF.

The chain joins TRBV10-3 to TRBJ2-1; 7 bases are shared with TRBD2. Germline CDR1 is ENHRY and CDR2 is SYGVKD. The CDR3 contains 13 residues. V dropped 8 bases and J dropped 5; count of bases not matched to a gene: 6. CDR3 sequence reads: CAIGQAGNNEQFF. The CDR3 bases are TGTGCCATCGGACAAGCGGGAAACAATGAGCAGTTCTTC.

This CDR3 is CASSPGQGGIYSNQPQHF. CDR3 bases: TGTGCCAGCTCCCCGGGACAGGGGGGAATCTATAGCAATCAGCCCCAGCATTTT. This rearrangement joins TRBV28 to TRBJ1-5; 11 bases line up with TRBD1. CDR1 and CDR2 (germline): MDHEN, SYDVKM. V lost 8 bases, J lost 0 bases, and 12 bases stayed unmatched. The CDR3 runs 18 residues.

The CDR3 DNA reads TGCAGTGCTAGTTATCTAGTAAAAGAGACCCAGTACTTC. It codes for CSASYLVKETQYF. The gene calls are TRBV20-1 and TRBJ2-5; unclear D gene. The germline CDR1 and CDR2 sequences are DFQATT and SNEGSKA (reference sequence). Trimming shortened V by 3 bases and J by 3 bases, and 11 bases separated the two germline ends. The CDR3 has 13 residues.